What follows describes a single T cell receptor beta chain. The antigen is unknown. The source of the sample is a study of cytomegalovirus exposure and HLA in healthy donors. Study-wide results and caveats: The classifier reportedly diagnosed cytomegalovirus status with high sensitivity and specificity.

Clones were read by immunoSEQ multiplex PCR, and TCRdb kept only the in-frame ones, dropping some. The data show 45,000 to 60,000 clones, just over 90% seen once. The sequence derives from a woman aged 18-35 years in good health and CMV-seronegative. The specimen sequenced was PBMCs.

Here the CDR3 DNA reads TGTGCCAGCAGCCTGGGGACAGGGGGCCGCACAGATACGCAGTATTTT. Its protein is CASSLGTGGRTDTQYF. The chain combines TRBV7-2 with TRBJ2-3; 12 bases agree with TRBD1. The germline V gene has CDR1 SGHTA and CDR2 FQGNSA. V shed 5 bases, J shed 1 base, and the junction held 4 bases outside the gene matches. This CDR3 is 16 amino acids long.